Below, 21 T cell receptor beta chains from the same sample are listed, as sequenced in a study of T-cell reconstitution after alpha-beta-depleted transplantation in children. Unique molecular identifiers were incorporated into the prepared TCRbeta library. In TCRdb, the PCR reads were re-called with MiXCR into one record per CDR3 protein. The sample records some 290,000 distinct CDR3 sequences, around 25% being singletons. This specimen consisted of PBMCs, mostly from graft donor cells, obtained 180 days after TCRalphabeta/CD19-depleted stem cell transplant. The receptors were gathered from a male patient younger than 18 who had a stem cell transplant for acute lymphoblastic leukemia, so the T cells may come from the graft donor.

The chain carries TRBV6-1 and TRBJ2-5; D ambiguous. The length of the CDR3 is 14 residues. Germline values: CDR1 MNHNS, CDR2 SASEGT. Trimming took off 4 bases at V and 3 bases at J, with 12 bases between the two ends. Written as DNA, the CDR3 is TGTGCCAGCAGTGCCCTTTACCCTAAAGAGACCCAGTACTTC. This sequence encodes CASSALYPKETQYF.

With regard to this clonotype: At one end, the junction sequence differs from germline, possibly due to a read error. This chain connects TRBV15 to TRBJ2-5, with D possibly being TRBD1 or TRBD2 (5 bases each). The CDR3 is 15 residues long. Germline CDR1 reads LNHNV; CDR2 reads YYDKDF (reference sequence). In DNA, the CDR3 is TGTGCCACCAGCAGAGATAGAGGGGCCCAAGAGACCAAGTACTTC. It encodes CATSRDRGAQETKYF.

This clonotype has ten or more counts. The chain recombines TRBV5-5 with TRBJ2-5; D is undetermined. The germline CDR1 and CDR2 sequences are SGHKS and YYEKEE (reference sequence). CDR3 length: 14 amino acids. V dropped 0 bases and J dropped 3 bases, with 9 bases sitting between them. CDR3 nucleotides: TGTGCCAGCAGCTTGGAGGCGCGAAAAGAGACCCAGTACTTC. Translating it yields CASSLEARKETQYF.

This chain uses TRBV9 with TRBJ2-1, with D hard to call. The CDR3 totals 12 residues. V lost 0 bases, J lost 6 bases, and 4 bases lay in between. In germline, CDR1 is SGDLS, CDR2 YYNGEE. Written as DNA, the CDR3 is TGTGCCAGCAGCGTAGATCCCAATGAGCAGTTCTTC. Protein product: CASSVDPNEQFF.

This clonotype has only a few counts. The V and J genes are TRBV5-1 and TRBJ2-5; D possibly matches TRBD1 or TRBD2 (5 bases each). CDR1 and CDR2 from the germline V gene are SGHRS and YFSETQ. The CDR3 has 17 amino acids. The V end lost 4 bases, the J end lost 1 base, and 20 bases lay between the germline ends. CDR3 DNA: TGCGCCAGCAGCAGATGGGACCCCCGGTTAAGCCAAGAGACCCAGTACTTC. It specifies CASSRWDPRLSQETQYF.

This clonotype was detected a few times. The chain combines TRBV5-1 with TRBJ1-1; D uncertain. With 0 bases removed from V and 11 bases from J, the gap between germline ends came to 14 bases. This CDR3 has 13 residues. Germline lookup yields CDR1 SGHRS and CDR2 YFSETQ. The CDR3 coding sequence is TGCGCCAGCAGCTTGGTGGGCACCGATCGCGCTTTCTTT. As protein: CASSLVGTDRAFF. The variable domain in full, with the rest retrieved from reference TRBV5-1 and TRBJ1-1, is KAGVTQTPRYLIKTRGQQVTLSCSPISGHRSVSWYQQTPGQGLQFLFEYFSETQRNKGNFPGRFSGRQFSNSRSEMNVSTLELGDSALYLCASSLVGTDRAFFGQGTRLTVV.

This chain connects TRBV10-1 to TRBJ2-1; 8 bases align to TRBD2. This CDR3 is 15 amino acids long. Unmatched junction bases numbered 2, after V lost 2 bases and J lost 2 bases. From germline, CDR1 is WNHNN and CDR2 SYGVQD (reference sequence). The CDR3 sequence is CASSEGSGAYNEQFF. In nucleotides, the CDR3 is TGCGCCAGCAGTGAGGGTAGCGGGGCCTACAATGAGCAGTTCTTC.

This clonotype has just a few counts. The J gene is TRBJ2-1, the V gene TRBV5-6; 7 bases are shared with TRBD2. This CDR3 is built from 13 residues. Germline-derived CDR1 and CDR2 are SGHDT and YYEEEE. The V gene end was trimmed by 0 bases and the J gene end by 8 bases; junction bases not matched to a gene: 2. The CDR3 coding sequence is TGTGCCAGCAGCTTGGGCGGGGGAGATGAGCAGTTCTTC. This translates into CASSLGGGDEQFF.

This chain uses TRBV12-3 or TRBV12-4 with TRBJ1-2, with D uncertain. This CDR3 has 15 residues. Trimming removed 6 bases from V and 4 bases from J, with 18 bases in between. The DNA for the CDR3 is TGTGCCAGCAGCCCTCCTCAAGGGCCGCTCTATGGCTACACCTTC. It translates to CASSPPQGPLYGYTF.

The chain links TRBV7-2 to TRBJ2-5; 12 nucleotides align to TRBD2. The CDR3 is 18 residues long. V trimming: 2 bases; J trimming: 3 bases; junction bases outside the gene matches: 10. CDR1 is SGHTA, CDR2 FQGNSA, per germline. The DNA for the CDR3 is TGTGCCAGCAGCTTACCGAACTGGACTAGCGGGGCCGAAGAGACCCAGTACTTC. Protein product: CASSLPNWTSGAEETQYF.

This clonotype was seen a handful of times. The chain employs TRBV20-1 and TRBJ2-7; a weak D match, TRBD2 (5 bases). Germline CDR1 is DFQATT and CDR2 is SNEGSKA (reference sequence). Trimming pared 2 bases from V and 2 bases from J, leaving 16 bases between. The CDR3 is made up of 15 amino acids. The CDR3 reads CSARRPRDFAYEQYF. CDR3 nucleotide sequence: TGCAGTGCTAGAAGACCCCGGGATTTCGCCTACGAGCAGTACTTC.

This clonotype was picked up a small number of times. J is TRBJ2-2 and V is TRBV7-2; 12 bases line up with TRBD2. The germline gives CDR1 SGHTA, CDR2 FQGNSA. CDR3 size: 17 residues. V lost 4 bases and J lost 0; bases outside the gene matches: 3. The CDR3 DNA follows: TGTGCCAGCAGCTCGTGGACTAGCGGGGCGAACACCGGGGAGCTGTTTTTT. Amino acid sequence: CASSSWTSGANTGELFF. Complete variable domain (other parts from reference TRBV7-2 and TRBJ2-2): GAGVSQSPSNKVTEKGKDVELRCDPISGHTALYWYRQSLGQGLEFLIYFQGNSAPDKSGLPSDRFSAERTGGSVSTLTIQRTQQEDSAVYLCASSSWTSGANTGELFFGEGSRLTVL.

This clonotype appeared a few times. CDR3 sequence (DNA): TGTGCCAGCAGTTACTCGTGGGGGGACTACCCATCCTACGAGCAGTACTTC. It codes for CASSYSWGDYPSYEQYF. This chain links TRBV6-5 with TRBJ2-7; 7 bases align to TRBD2. The CDR3 is made up of 17 amino acids. In germline, CDR1 is MNHEY, CDR2 SVGAGI. With 0 bases clipped from V and 1 base from J, the junction kept 9 bases outside the gene matches.

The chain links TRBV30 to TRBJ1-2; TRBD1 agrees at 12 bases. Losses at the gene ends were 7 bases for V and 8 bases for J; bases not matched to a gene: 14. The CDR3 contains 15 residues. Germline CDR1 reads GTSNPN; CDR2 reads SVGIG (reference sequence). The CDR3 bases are TGTGCCTTTCTAGAGCTGGGACAGGGGGCGCGAGGCTACACCTTC. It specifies CAFLELGQGARGYTF.

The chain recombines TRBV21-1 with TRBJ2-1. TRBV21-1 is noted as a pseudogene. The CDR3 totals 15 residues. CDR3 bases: TGTGCCAGCAGCAAGGAGACCAATTCTTGGAATGAGCAGTTCTTC. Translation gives CASSKETNSWNEQFF.

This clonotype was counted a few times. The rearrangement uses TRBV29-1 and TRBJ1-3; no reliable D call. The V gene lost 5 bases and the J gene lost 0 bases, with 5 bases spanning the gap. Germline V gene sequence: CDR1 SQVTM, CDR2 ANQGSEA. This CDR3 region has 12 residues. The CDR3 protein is CSVQVSGNTIYF. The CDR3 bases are TGCAGCGTTCAAGTCTCTGGAAACACCATATATTTT.

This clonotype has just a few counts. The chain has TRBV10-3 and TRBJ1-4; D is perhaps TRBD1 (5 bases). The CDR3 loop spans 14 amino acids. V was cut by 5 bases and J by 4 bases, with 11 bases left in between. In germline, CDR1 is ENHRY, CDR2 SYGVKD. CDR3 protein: CAISRGADNEKLFF. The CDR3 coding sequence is TGTGCCATCAGTAGGGGAGCAGATAATGAAAAACTGTTTTTT.

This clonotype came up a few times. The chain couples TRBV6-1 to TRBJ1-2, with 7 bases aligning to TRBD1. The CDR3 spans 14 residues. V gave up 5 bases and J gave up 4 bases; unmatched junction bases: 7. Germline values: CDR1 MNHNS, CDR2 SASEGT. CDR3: CASSRRGLGYGYTF. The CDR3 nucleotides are TGTGCCAGCAGTCGAAGGGGGCTCGGCTATGGCTACACCTTC.

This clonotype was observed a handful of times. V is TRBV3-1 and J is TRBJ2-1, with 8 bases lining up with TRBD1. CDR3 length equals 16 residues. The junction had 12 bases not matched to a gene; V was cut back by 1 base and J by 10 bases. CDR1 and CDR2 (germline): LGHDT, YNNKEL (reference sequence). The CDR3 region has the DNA TGTGCCAGCAGCCAAGGGACAGGGACGGCTAACTTGGAGCAGTTCTTC. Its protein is CASSQGTGTANLEQFF.

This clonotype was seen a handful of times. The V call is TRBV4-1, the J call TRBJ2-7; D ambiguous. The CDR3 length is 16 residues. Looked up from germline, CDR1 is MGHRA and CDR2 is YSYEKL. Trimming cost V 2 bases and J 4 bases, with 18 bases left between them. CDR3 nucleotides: TGCGCCAGCAGCCAACTCGCTCCCGGCTTGCCTTACGAGCAGTACTTC. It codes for CASSQLAPGLPYEQYF.

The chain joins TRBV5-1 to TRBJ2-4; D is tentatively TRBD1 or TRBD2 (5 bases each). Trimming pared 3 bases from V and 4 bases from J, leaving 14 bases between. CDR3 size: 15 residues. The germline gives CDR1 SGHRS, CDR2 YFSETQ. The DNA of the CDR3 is TGCGCCAGCAGCTCTTTAACCGGGGCTAAAAACATTCAGTACTTC. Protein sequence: CASSSLTGAKNIQYF.